The rows below give T cell receptor beta chains drawn from one sample of a study of early T cells in non-severe SARS-CoV-2 infection. TCRdb used MiXCR to reprocess the 5' RACE reads, holding one entry per CDR3 protein. The table shows some 45,000 distinct CDR3 sequences, with 9.4% occurring only once. The source was whole blood, collected at baseline. The source of these receptors is an adult who was a healthcare worker with PCR-confirmed SARS-CoV-2 infection or an uninfected control (not recorded which). CDR3s include the opening cysteine and the closing phenylalanine or tryptophan. A D gene is named only where the DNA matches it firmly. Clone size is shown for a subset of rows, as once, few, many or a class of expanded clone.

d_call,cdr3_length,clone_size,j_call,v_call,cdr3_nt,cdr3_aa
-,14,few,TRBJ2-5,TRBV28,TGTGCCAGCAGTTCCCCGGGGCGGTCAGAGACCCAGTACTTC,CASSSPGRSETQYF
-,12,many,TRBJ2-3,TRBV11-2,TGTGCCAGCAGCTCCCTAACGGATACGCAGTATTTT,CASSSLTDTQYF
-,13,medium-sized,TRBJ2-7,TRBV7-9,TGTGCCAGCAGCTCCGGGGACCCCTACGAGCAGTACTTC,CASSSGDPYEQYF
-,16,-,TRBJ2-3,TRBV7-9,TGTGCCAGCAGCTTAACTCGCGGAGGGCCATCGGATACGCAGTATTTT,CASSLTRGGPSDTQYF
TRBD1,13,-,TRBJ2-3,TRBV29-1,TGCAGCGTCGCCGGGACAGAGATAGATACGCAGTATTTT,CSVAGTEIDTQYF
-,13,many,TRBJ2-2,TRBV11-2,TGTGCCAGCAGCTTAGATCGGGAAGGGGAGCTGTTTTTT,CASSLDREGELFF
-,15,few,TRBJ2-5,TRBV5-1,TGCGCCAGCAGCCCGGACAGGGAGGGTCAAGAGACCCAGTACTTC,CASSPDREGQETQYF
TRBD1,14,few,TRBJ2-7,TRBV27,TGTGCCAGCAGTACAAAGACAGGGGGCCGCGAGCAGTACTTC,CASSTKTGGREQYF
TRBD2,16,few,TRBJ2-1,TRBV5-4,TGTGCCAGCAGCTTTCTTAGCGGGGGCTCCTACAATGAGCAGTTCTTC,CASSFLSGGSYNEQFF
-,14,-,TRBJ2-5,TRBV5-1,TGCGCCAGCAGCCAACAACTGAACCAAGAGACCCAGTACTTC,CASSQQLNQETQYF
-,15,-,TRBJ2-5,TRBV7-9,TGTGCCAGCAGCGAAGACGCGGGGGCCCTATCCCCCCAGTACTTC,CASSEDAGALSPQYF
-,16,medium-sized,TRBJ2-1,TRBV20-1,TGCAGTGCTAGAGATGTAGCGGACCAAACCACCGTTCAGCAGTTCTTC,CSARDVADQTTVQQFF
-,13,-,TRBJ2-5,TRBV7-2,TGTGCCAGCAGCGGGGACCAGACAGCGACCCAGTACTTC,CASSGDQTATQYF
TRBD2,14,few,TRBJ2-1,TRBV3-1,TGTGCCAGCAGCCCGACGGCGGGGGGGGATGAGCAGTTCTTC,CASSPTAGGDEQFF
-,12,many,TRBJ2-6,TRBV2,TGTGCCAGCAGCTCTGGGGCCAACGTCCTGACTTTC,CASSSGANVLTF
-,14,-,TRBJ2-7,TRBV11-2,TGTGCCAGCAGCTTATCAGTTCACTCCTACGAGCAGTACTTC,CASSLSVHSYEQYF
TRBD2,17,few,TRBJ2-6,TRBV9,TGTGCCAGCAGCCCCCTAGCGGGGGCGTCTGGGGCCAACGTCCTGACTTTC,CASSPLAGASGANVLTF
-,19,few,TRBJ2-1,TRBV25-1,TGTGCCAGCAGTGAATATGTCCACTGGCTCGGATGGGATCGTAGAGAGCAGTTCTTC,CASSEYVHWLGWDRREQFF
TRBD2,18,many,TRBJ2-3,TRBV3-1,TGTGCCAGCAGCCGAACTAGTACTAGCGGGGGGGCGGCAGATACGCAGTATTTT,CASSRTSTSGGAADTQYF
-,13,many,TRBJ1-1,TRBV29-1,TGCAGCGGGCAATTTCAAGGGAACACTGAAGCTTTCTTT,CSGQFQGNTEAFF
-,13,few,TRBJ2-7,TRBV19,TGTGCCAGTAGTATAGGTAGTGAGGACGAGCAGTACTTC,CASSIGSEDEQYF
-,13,many,TRBJ2-1,TRBV4-3,TGCGCCAGCAGCCAAGATGGGCTTTGGGGGCAGTTCTTC,CASSQDGLWGQFF
-,18,once,TRBJ1-6,TRBV6-5,TGTGCCAGCAGCCAAGAGATTGAGTATGAGACTTTCGATTCACCCCTCCACTTT,CASSQEIEYETFDSPLHF
TRBD2,15,few,TRBJ2-1,TRBV20-1,TGCAGTGCTAGAGACCGCCAGCGGGGGTCCAATGAGCAGTTCTTC,CSARDRQRGSNEQFF
-,12,-,TRBJ1-5,TRBV12-3/TRBV12-4,TGTGCCAGCAGCGAAGTAAATCAGCCCCAGCATTTT,CASSEVNQPQHF
-,13,-,TRBJ2-7,TRBV19,TGTGCCAGTAGTACAGCTCCAACCTACGAGCAGTACTTC,CASSTAPTYEQYF
-,15,-,TRBJ1-2,TRBV7-9,TGTGCCAGCAGCTTAGCTGAACAGGCAAACTATGGCTACACCTTC,CASSLAEQANYGYTF
-,14,-,TRBJ2-5,TRBV5-1,TGCGCCAGCAGCGGAGGGGTGCAGGGGGAGACCCAGTACTTC,CASSGGVQGETQYF
TRBD1,13,many,TRBJ2-1,TRBV7-9,TGTGCCAGCAGCCGGGACAGCAACAATGAGCAGTTCTTC,CASSRDSNNEQFF
TRBD2,15,few,TRBJ2-3,TRBV29-1,TGCAGCGTTGCGGCTAGCGGGGGGCGTACAGATACGCAGTATTTT,CSVAASGGRTDTQYF
TRBD1,14,few,TRBJ1-1,TRBV2,TGTGCCAGCAGCGGGGACAGGATGAACACTGAAGCTTTCTTT,CASSGDRMNTEAFF
-,14,-,TRBJ1-5,TRBV19,TGTGCCAGTAGTAATCAGGGTGGAAATCAGCCCCAGCATTTT,CASSNQGGNQPQHF
TRBD2,16,-,TRBJ2-7,TRBV5-1,TGCGCCAGCAGCATGCAAACTAGCGGGAGAGGTGACGAGCAGTACTTC,CASSMQTSGRGDEQYF
-,14,-,TRBJ2-7,TRBV6-5,TGTGCCAGCAGTTACGCCCAGGGGTTATACGAGCAGTACTTC,CASSYAQGLYEQYF
TRBD2,14,many,TRBJ2-7,TRBV28,TGTGCCAGCAGCGACGGCGGGGGCTCCTACGAGCAGTACTTC,CASSDGGGSYEQYF
-,13,many,TRBJ2-1,TRBV30,TGTGCCTGGAGTGAAGGGCCAAACAATGAGCAGTTCTTC,CAWSEGPNNEQFF
-,13,many,TRBJ2-7,TRBV27,TGTGCCAGCAGTTTATCGCCGGGGTACGAGCAGTACTTC,CASSLSPGYEQYF
-,11,many,TRBJ1-1,TRBV29-1,TGCAGCGTTCGAGAAGGGGTTGAAGCTTTCTTT,CSVREGVEAFF
TRBD2,15,few,TRBJ2-1,TRBV10-3,TGTGCCATCAAGGTAGGGACTAGCTCCTACAATGAGCAGTTCTTC,CAIKVGTSSYNEQFF
TRBD1,15,many,TRBJ2-7,TRBV19,TGTGCCAGTAGGGCCGGGACAGGGGGCTCCCACGAGCAGTACTTC,CASRAGTGGSHEQYF
-,11,many,TRBJ1-1,TRBV7-9,TGTGCCAGCAGACGACTGTCTGAAGCTTTCTTT,CASRRLSEAFF
TRBD1,14,many,TRBJ1-2,TRBV27,TGTGCCAGCAGTTCGGAACAGGGGGCCTATGGCTACACCTTC,CASSSEQGAYGYTF
-,16,many,TRBJ2-2,TRBV11-2,TGTGCCAGCCGCAGGCCGGGGCGGAGGGACACCGGGGAGCTGTTTTTT,CASRRPGRRDTGELFF
TRBD2,13,-,TRBJ2-1,TRBV3-1,TGTGCCAGCAGCCAGGTAGCGGGGGGCGAGCAGTTCTTC,CASSQVAGGEQFF
-,16,few,TRBJ1-3,TRBV5-5,TGTGCCAGCAGCTTGGGGTCGTTACTCTCTGGAAACACCATATATTTT,CASSLGSLLSGNTIYF
-,13,few,TRBJ1-1,TRBV7-9,TGTGCCAGCAGCTCCTATATGAACACTGAAGCTTTCTTT,CASSSYMNTEAFF
-,14,-,TRBJ2-7,TRBV3-1,TGTGCCAGCAGCCAAGAGCCCAGGGGGGGCGAGCAGTACTTC,CASSQEPRGGEQYF
TRBD2,16,once,TRBJ2-5,TRBV18,TGTGCCAGCTCACCCCCCGGACTAGCGGGGGAGGGGACCCAGTACTTC,CASSPPGLAGEGTQYF
TRBD1,13,few,TRBJ2-7,TRBV18,TGTGCCAGCTCACAAGGGGGCCCCTACGAGCAGTACTTC,CASSQGGPYEQYF
-,12,-,TRBJ2-7,TRBV6-2/TRBV6-3,TGTGCCAGCAGTCAGTGGGCGGACGAGCAGTACTTC,CASSQWADEQYF
-,13,many,TRBJ1-1,TRBV9,TGTGCCAGCAGCGTAGTGACCCAGGCTGAAGCTTTCTTT,CASSVVTQAEAFF
-,14,-,TRBJ1-2,TRBV29-1,TGCAGCGTTGAAGAGGGGCAAATAAAGGGAGGCTACACCTTC,CSVEEGQIKGGYTF
TRBD2,16,-,TRBJ2-5,TRBV7-9,TGTGCCAGCAGCAAGACTAGCGGGGGATCCCAAGAGACCCAGTACTTC,CASSKTSGGSQETQYF
-,13,few,TRBJ2-7,TRBV6-2/TRBV6-3,TGTGCCAGCAGTCAGGACAGCCGCTACGAGCAGTACTTC,CASSQDSRYEQYF
TRBD1,14,-,TRBJ2-5,TRBV11-2,TGTGCCAGCAGCTTCCAGGGGGTACGGGAGACCCAGTACTTC,CASSFQGVRETQYF
-,13,-,TRBJ1-1,TRBV7-9,TGTGCCAGCGTCGGACAGACGAACACTGAAGCTTTCTTT,CASVGQTNTEAFF
-,14,many,TRBJ2-7,TRBV7-6,TGTGCCAGCAGTCACCCGGCGATATCCTACGAGCAGTACTTC,CASSHPAISYEQYF
-,14,-,TRBJ2-6,TRBV5-1,TGCGCCAGCAGCTTGAGCTCTGGGGCCAACGTCCTGACTTTC,CASSLSSGANVLTF
TRBD2,15,few,TRBJ2-3,TRBV7-2,TGTGCCAGCAGCGTACTAGCGGGGTACACAGATACGCAGTATTTT,CASSVLAGYTDTQYF